This TCR beta chain was profiled in a study of blood T cell repertoires in COVID-19. This table comes from immunoSEQ multiplex PCR, and its TCRdb copy is limited to in-frame clones, with some not included. The data contain 200,000 or so clones, under 85% of them singletons. This CDR3 region has 16 residues. Trimming stripped 3 bases from V and 0 bases from J, with 14 bases between. Germline lookup yields CDR1 MNHEY and CDR2 SMNVEV (reference sequence). The sequencing input was peripheral blood. V and J are TRBV27 and TRBJ2-5; tentatively, D is TRBD1 (6 bases). The receptor's source is a man between 60 and 70 years old with active or convalescent COVID-19. In DNA, the CDR3 is TGTGCCAGCAGTTTTCGGCAGACAGGCCACCAAGAGACCCAGTACTTC. It specifies CASSFRQTGHQETQYF.